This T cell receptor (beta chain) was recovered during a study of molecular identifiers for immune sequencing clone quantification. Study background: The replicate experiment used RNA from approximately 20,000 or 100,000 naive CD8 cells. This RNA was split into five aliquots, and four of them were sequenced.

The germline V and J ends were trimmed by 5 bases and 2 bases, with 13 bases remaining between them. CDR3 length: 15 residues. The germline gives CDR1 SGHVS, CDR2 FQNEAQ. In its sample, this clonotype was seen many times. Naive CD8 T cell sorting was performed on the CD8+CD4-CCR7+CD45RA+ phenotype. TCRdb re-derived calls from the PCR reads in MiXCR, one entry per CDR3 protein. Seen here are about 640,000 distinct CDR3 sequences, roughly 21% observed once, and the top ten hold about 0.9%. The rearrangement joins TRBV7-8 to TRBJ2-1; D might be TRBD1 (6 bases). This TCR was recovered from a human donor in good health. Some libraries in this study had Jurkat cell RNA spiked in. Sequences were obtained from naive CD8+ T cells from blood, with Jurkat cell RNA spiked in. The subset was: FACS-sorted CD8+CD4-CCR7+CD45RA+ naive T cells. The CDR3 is CASSPTGRAYNEQFF. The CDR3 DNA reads TGTGCCAGCAGCCCAACAGGGAGAGCCTACAATGAGCAGTTCTTC.